Shown below are 28 T cell receptor beta chains from a single sample sequenced in a study of cytomegalovirus exposure and HLA in healthy donors. PCR was performed using 60 Vbeta and 13 Jbeta primers. TCRdb's table, derived via immunoSEQ multiplex PCR, lists solely in-frame clones and lacks some. The sample holds about 98,000 clones; around 67% are singletons and the top ten take 2% to 3%. Sequenced: PBMCs. Source of these receptors: a man aged 50-59 years in good health and CMV-seronegative.

This clone was seen a handful of times. The genes are TRBV5-4 and TRBJ2-2; 11 bases line up with TRBD2. The CDR3 contains 17 residues. Per germline, CDR1 SGHNT and CDR2 YYREEE (reference sequence). Losses at the gene ends were 2 bases for V and 7 bases for J; bases not matched to a gene: 10. CDR3 nucleotides: TGTGCCAGCAGCTTCGCGGGACTAGCGGCGCGGAGCGGGGAGCTGTTTTTT. Its translation is CASSFAGLAARSGELFF.

The chain recombines TRBV11-1 with TRBJ1-1; 7 bases agree with TRBD1. The CDR3 is 13 residues long. The trim removed 9 bases at V and 4 bases at J, leaving 8 bases unmatched. CDR1 and CDR2 (germline): SGHAT, FQDESV (reference sequence). The CDR3 loop reads CASRTGESTEAFF. Here the CDR3 DNA reads TGTGCCAGTCGGACAGGAGAGAGCACTGAAGCTTTCTTT.

The table lists this clone with a few counts. V and J are TRBV5-1 and TRBJ2-1, with D possibly TRBD1 on 6 matching bases. The CDR3 has 15 amino acids. The V and J ends lost 3 bases and 5 bases respectively, with 15 bases between them. Germline V gives CDR1 SGHRS, CDR2 YFSETQ. Here the CDR3 DNA reads TGCGCCAGCAGCTCGGAACGGACAGCCGACAATGAGCAGTTCTTC. It specifies CASSSERTADNEQFF.

This chain uses TRBV18 with TRBJ1-6; 8 positions match TRBD1. This CDR3 spans 14 amino acids. Losses at the gene ends were 6 bases for V and 8 bases for J; bases not matched to a gene: 6. Germline V gene sequence: CDR1 KGHSH, CDR2 LQKENI. DNA for the CDR3: TGTGCCAGCTCCTTTGACAGGGGTGATTCACCCCTCCACTTT. This encodes CASSFDRGDSPLHF.

The chain couples TRBV9 to TRBJ1-1, with 10 bases identical to TRBD1. This CDR3 comprises 16 residues. Germline V gene sequence: CDR1 SGDLS, CDR2 YYNGEE. Germline trimming cut 3 bases from V and 4 bases from J; bases unmatched to any gene: 9. The CDR3 protein is CASSAVLGQGFTEAFF. The CDR3 DNA sequence: TGTGCCAGCAGCGCAGTGCTGGGACAGGGGTTCACTGAAGCTTTCTTT. Combining the CDR3 with reference TRBV9 and TRBJ1-1 gives the whole variable domain DSGVTQTPKHLITATGQRVTLRCSPRSGDLSVYWYQQSLDQGLQFLIQYYNGEERAKGNILERFSAQQFPDLHSELNLSSLELGDSALYFCASSAVLGQGFTEAFFGQGTRLTVV.

This rearrangement joins TRBV5-6 to TRBJ1-6; 8 bases are shared with TRBD1. The CDR3 extends over 14 amino acids. Germline lookup yields CDR1 SGHDT and CDR2 YYEEEE. V was pared by 4 bases and J by 6 bases, with 3 bases of the junction left unmatched. CDR3 region: CASSIGQGNSPLHF. In nucleotides, the CDR3 is TGTGCCAGCAGCATCGGACAGGGTAATTCACCCCTCCACTTT.

The chain recombines TRBV5-1 with TRBJ2-7, with D possibly TRBD1 on 5 matching bases. There are 15 residues in the CDR3. V was pared by 4 bases and J by 6 bases, with 20 bases between. The germline V gene encodes CDR1 SGHRS and CDR2 YFSETQ. Here the CDR3 reads CASSLMDHRSGEQYF. The DNA of the CDR3 is TGCGCCAGCAGCCTTATGGATCACAGGAGTGGCGAGCAGTACTTC.

The chain joins TRBV7-9 to TRBJ1-6, with D unresolved. Trimming took off 2 bases at V and 10 bases at J, with 15 bases between the two ends. The germline V gene encodes CDR1 SEHNR and CDR2 FQNEAQ (reference sequence). The CDR3 consists of 15 residues. The CDR3 spells CASSLSGGEGSPLHF. In DNA form, the CDR3 reads TGTGCCAGCAGCTTAAGCGGCGGAGAAGGGTCACCCCTCCACTTT.

V usage is TRBV6-6 and J usage is TRBJ1-5; no definite D call. Trimming stripped 4 bases from V and 4 bases from J, with 8 bases between. This CDR3 comprises 13 residues. Germline V lookup: CDR1 MNHNY, CDR2 SVGAGI (reference sequence). CDR3 residues: CASSSLGNQPQHF. The CDR3 DNA follows: TGTGCCAGCAGTTCACTAGGGAATCAGCCCCAGCATTTT.

The chain recombines TRBV30 with TRBJ2-2; 7 bases agree with TRBD1. Germline V gene lookup returns CDR1 GTSNPN and CDR2 SVGIG (reference sequence). CDR3 size: 14 residues. Trimming removed 5 bases from V and 4 bases from J; junction bases left unmatched: 7. This CDR3 reads CAWGTEGSTGELFF. CDR3 DNA: TGTGCCTGGGGGACAGAAGGCTCCACCGGGGAGCTGTTTTTT.

This clone turned up a few times. The chain links TRBV28 to TRBJ2-5; 10 bases map to TRBD1. J gave up 1 base and V 5 bases, and 1 base lay outside the gene matches. CDR1 is MDHEN and CDR2 is SYDVKM in the germline V gene. The CDR3 extends over 14 amino acids. The CDR3 nucleotides read TGTGCCAGCAGTCGGGACAGGGGCCAAGAGACCCAGTACTTC. Encoded protein: CASSRDRGQETQYF.

The chain links TRBV2 to TRBJ2-7; tentatively, D is TRBD2 (5 bases). Germline CDR1 reads SNHLY; CDR2 reads FYNNEI. The V and J ends lost 6 bases and 1 base respectively, with 10 bases between them. The CDR3 extends over 13 amino acids. The CDR3 DNA is TGTGCCAGCAGGCCGGGATTTTCCTACGAGCAGTACTTC. Encoded protein: CASRPGFSYEQYF.

Concerning this clone: One junction end does not reproduce the germline sequence, and a read error may be involved. The genes are TRBV28 and TRBJ2-3, with 8 bases matching TRBD1. The CDR3 is 12 residues long. Germline V gene lookup returns CDR1 MDHEN and CDR2 SYDVKM. CDR3 amino acids: CASSLSRTGRNF. In DNA, the CDR3 is TGTGCCAGCAGTTTAAGCCGGACAGGGAGGAATTTT.

This chain connects TRBV10-3 to TRBJ2-7; D may be TRBD1 (6 bases). The ends were cut back, 4 bases at V and 0 bases at J, with 13 bases in the middle. This CDR3 spans 15 amino acids. Germline V lookup: CDR1 ENHRY, CDR2 SYGVKD. CDR3 sequence reads: CAISVGTTYSYEQYF. Written as DNA, the CDR3 is TGTGCCATCAGTGTGGGGACAACTTACTCCTACGAGCAGTACTTC.

The V call is TRBV19, the J call TRBJ2-1; D perhaps matches TRBD1 (6 bases). Germline-derived CDR1 and CDR2 are LNHDA and SQIVND (reference sequence). Trimming took 5 bases from V and 10 from J, leaving 15 bases between them. This CDR3 contains 13 residues. The CDR3, as DNA: TGTGCCAGTAGTTTCAGGGGTGCCGGGGAGCAGTTCTTC. Residues: CASSFRGAGEQFF.

The V call is TRBV6-5, the J call TRBJ1-5; D perhaps matches TRBD1 (6 bases). The CDR3 has 14 amino acids. Germline V gene lookup returns CDR1 MNHEY and CDR2 SVGAGI. Trimming left V 6 bases short and J 3 bases short, with 12 bases between. For the CDR3, the DNA is TGTGCCAGCAGCAGGGGACGGATCAATCAGCCCCAGCATTTT. It translates to CASSRGRINQPQHF.

The gene calls are TRBV6-6 and TRBJ2-3, with D possibly TRBD2 on 5 matching bases. This CDR3 contains 15 residues. V lost 5 bases to trimming and J lost 0 bases, with 12 bases between them. The germline gives CDR1 MNHNY, CDR2 SVGAGI (reference sequence). CDR3 region: CASSPEGTSTDTQYF. DNA of the CDR3: TGTGCCAGCAGTCCCGAGGGTACTAGCACAGATACGCAGTATTTT.

The chain carries TRBV10-3 and TRBJ2-2; 12 positions agree with TRBD2. Germline CDR1 reads ENHRY; CDR2 reads SYGVKD. This CDR3 has 15 amino acids. Losses at the gene ends were 10 bases for V and 5 bases for J; bases not matched to a gene: 8. The DNA of the CDR3 is TGTGCCACCGCTGCGGGACTAGCGGGTACCGGGGAGCTGTTTTTT. This translates into CATAAGLAGTGELFF.

V usage is TRBV2 and J usage is TRBJ1-1; D is unclear. Germline CDR1 SNHLY, CDR2 FYNNEI. CDR3 length: 13 residues. With 7 bases removed from V and 0 bases from J, the gap between germline ends came to 9 bases. The CDR3 protein is CASNQVVNTEAFF. As DNA, the CDR3 is TGTGCCAGCAATCAGGTTGTGAACACTGAAGCTTTCTTT. Combining the CDR3 with reference TRBV2 and TRBJ1-1 gives the whole variable domain EPEVTQTPSHQVTQMGQEVILRCVPISNHLYFYWYRQILGQKVEFLVSFYNNEISEKSEIFDDQFSVERPDGSNFTLKIRSTKLEDSAMYFCASNQVVNTEAFFGQGTRLTVV.

The chain has TRBV4-1 and TRBJ2-1; weak D call: TRBD2 (7 bases). Germline CDR1 MGHRA, CDR2 YSYEKL. With 8 bases removed from V and 7 bases from J, the gap between germline ends came to 21 bases. The CDR3 has 15 residues. The CDR3: CASRGAGELTNEQFF. In DNA, the CDR3 is TGCGCCAGCCGGGGGGCGGGGGAACTTACTAATGAGCAGTTCTTC.

This clone was found a few times. The rearrangement joins TRBV29-1 to TRBJ1-5; TRBD1 aligns across 8 bases. The CDR3 totals 17 residues. V dropped 4 bases and J dropped 0; count of bases not matched to a gene: 11. CDR1 is SQVTM and CDR2 is ANQGSEA in the germline V gene. The CDR3 spells CSVGEQGGPNSNQPQHF. The CDR3 DNA reads TGCAGCGTTGGGGAACAGGGGGGGCCGAATAGCAATCAGCCCCAGCATTTT.

The rearrangement uses TRBV6-5 and TRBJ2-2; 7 nucleotides align to TRBD2. CDR3 length equals 15 residues. V gave up 0 bases and J gave up 7 bases; unmatched junction bases: 5. CDR1 is MNHEY and CDR2 is SVGAGI in the germline V gene. Here the CDR3 reads CASSYSEGRGGELFF. Here the CDR3 DNA reads TGTGCCAGCAGTTACTCGGAGGGGAGGGGCGGGGAGCTGTTTTTT.

This sequence joins TRBV5-1 and TRBJ2-3; TRBD2 agrees at 7 bases. J gave up 6 bases and V 3 bases, and 4 bases lay outside the gene matches. CDR1 SGHRS and CDR2 YFSETQ come from the germline V gene. The CDR3 is 13 amino acids. DNA for the CDR3: TGCGCCAGCAGCTGGACTAGAAGGGATACGCAGTATTTT. It specifies CASSWTRRDTQYF.

A single count supports this clone. The chain joins TRBV27 to TRBJ2-1; no clear D. This CDR3 spans 14 amino acids. V was cut by 2 bases and J by 6 bases, with 11 bases left in between. The germline V gene has CDR1 MNHEY and CDR2 SMNVEV (reference sequence). CDR3 sequence: CASSLPSNPNEQFF. The CDR3 DNA follows: TGTGCCAGCAGTTTACCATCCAATCCCAATGAGCAGTTCTTC.

J is TRBJ2-1 and V is TRBV30; 12 bases map to TRBD2. The CDR3 length is 14 residues. The germline V gene has CDR1 GTSNPN and CDR2 SVGIG (reference sequence). Trimming at V came to 8 bases and at J to 1 base, leaving 3 bases not matched to a gene. CDR3 DNA: TGTGCCGGGACTAGCGGGTCGTCCTACAATGAGCAGTTCTTC. It codes for CAGTSGSSYNEQFF.

This clone was seen only once. The rearrangement links TRBV29-1 to TRBJ2-1, with 7 bases aligning to TRBD1. The germline V gene has CDR1 SQVTM and CDR2 ANQGSEA. V shed 6 bases, J shed 8 bases, and the junction held 10 bases outside the gene matches. The CDR3 runs 13 residues. The CDR3 protein is CSVPYWQGDEQFF. The CDR3 DNA reads as TGCAGCGTCCCGTATTGGCAGGGGGATGAGCAGTTCTTC.

J is TRBJ2-7 and V is TRBV10-2, with 11 positions matching TRBD2. CDR1 WSHSY and CDR2 SAAADI come from the germline V gene. V was pared by 7 bases and J by 5 bases, with 16 bases of the junction left unmatched. This CDR3 contains 17 residues. Written as DNA, the CDR3 is TGCGCCAGCACCCCAGGACTAGCGGGTATTCGGGGCCACGAGCAGTACTTC. Translation: CASTPGLAGIRGHEQYF.

This chain uses TRBV29-1 with TRBJ2-1, with 11 bases lining up with TRBD2. V lost 6 bases and J lost 0; bases outside the gene matches: 7. The germline gives CDR1 SQVTM, CDR2 ANQGSEA. This CDR3 has 16 amino acids. The CDR3 protein is CSVQTSGNSSYNEQFF. CDR3 in DNA: TGCAGCGTCCAGACTAGCGGGAACAGCTCCTACAATGAGCAGTTCTTC.